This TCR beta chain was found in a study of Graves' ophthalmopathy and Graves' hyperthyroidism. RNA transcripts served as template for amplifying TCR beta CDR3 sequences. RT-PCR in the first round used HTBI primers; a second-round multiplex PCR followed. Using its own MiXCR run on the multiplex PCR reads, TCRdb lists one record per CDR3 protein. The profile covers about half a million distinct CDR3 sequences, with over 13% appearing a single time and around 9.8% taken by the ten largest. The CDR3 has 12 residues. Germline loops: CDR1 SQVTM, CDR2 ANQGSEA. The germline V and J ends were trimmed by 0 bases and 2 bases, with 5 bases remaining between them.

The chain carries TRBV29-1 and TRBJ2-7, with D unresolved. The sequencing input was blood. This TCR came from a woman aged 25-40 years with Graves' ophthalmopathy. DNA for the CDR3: TGCAGCGTTGAAGATCGCCCCTACGAGCAGTACTTC. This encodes CSVEDRPYEQYF.